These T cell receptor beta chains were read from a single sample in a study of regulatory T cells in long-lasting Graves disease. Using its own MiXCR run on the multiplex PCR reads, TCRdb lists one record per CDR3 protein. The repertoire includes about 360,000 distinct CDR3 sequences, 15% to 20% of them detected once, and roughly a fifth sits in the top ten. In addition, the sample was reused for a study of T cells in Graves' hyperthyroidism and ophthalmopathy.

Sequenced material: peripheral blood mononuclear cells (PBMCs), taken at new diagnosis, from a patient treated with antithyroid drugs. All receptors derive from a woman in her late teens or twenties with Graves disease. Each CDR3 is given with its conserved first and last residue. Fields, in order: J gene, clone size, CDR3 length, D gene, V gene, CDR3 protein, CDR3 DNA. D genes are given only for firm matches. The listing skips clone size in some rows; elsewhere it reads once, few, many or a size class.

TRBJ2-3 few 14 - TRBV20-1 CSARRDLHTDTQYF TGCAGTGCTAGACGGGACCTGCACACAGATACGCAGTATTTT
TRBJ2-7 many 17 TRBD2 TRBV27 CASQGRGLAGNPYEQYF TGTGCCAGCCAGGGGAGGGGACTAGCGGGAAATCCCTACGAGCAGTACTTC
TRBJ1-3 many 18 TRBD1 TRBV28 CASSSEGRGQRIRNTIYF TGTGCCAGCAGTTCGGAGGGCAGGGGGCAAAGAATTAGAAACACCATATATTTT
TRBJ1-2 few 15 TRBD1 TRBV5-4 CASSHGQGERYGYTF TGTGCCAGCAGCCACGGACAGGGGGAGAGATATGGCTACACCTTC
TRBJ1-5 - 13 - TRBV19 CASIGSGDQPQHF TGTGCCAGTATTGGGTCCGGGGATCAGCCCCAGCATTTT
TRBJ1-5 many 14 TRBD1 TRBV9 CASSGGQEGQPQHF TGTGCCAGCAGCGGTGGACAGGAGGGTCAGCCCCAGCATTTT
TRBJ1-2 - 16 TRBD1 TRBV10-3 CAISESKGARRSGYTF TGTGCCATCAGTGAGTCGAAGGGGGCGCGTCGGAGTGGCTACACCTTC
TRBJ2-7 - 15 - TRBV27 CASSLAPFGSGEQYF TGTGCCAGCAGTTTAGCCCCCTTTGGTTCGGGGGAGCAGTACTTC
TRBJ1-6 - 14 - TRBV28 CASSPGTGYSPLHF TGTGCCAGCAGCCCCGGGACGGGTTATTCACCCCTCCACTTT
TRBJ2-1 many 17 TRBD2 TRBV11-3 CASSLDSGAGVLHEQFF TGTGCCAGCAGCTTAGATTCAGGAGCGGGAGTGCTCCATGAGCAGTTCTTC
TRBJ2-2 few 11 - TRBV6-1 CASRRGGELFF TGTGCCAGCCGACGGGGAGGGGAGCTGTTTTTT
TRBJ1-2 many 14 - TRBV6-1 CASSESKGPYGYTF TGTGCCAGCAGTGAATCGAAGGGGCCCTATGGCTACACCTTC
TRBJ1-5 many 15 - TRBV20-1 CSARIAGAGNQPQHF TGCAGTGCCCGAATAGCAGGCGCAGGCAATCAGCCCCAGCATTTT
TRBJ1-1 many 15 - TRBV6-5 CASSYGGGRDTEAFF TGTGCCAGCAGTTACGGAGGGGGACGGGACACTGAAGCTTTCTTT
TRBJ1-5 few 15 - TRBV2 CASRSGSYSNQPQHF TGTGCCAGCAGGAGTGGGAGTTATAGCAATCAGCCCCAGCATTTT
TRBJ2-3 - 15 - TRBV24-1 CATSSAPGRGDTQYF TGTGCCACCAGCAGCGCCCCCGGCCGAGGAGATACGCAGTATTTT
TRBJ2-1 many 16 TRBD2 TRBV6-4 CASSERGGGVAGEQFF TGTGCCAGCAGTGAGCGGGGCGGGGGGGTCGCCGGTGAGCAGTTCTTC
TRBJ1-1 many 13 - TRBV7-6 CASSQDSYTEAFF TGTGCCAGCAGCCAGGACAGTTACACTGAAGCTTTCTTT
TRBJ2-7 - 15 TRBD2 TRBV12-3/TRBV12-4 CASSFGPSGDYEQYF TGTGCCAGCAGTTTTGGGCCTAGCGGGGACTACGAGCAGTACTTC
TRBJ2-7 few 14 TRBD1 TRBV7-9 CASSPRTGVHEQYF TGTGCCAGCAGCCCTAGGACAGGGGTCCACGAGCAGTACTTC
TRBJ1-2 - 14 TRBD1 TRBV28 CASSEGQTNYGYTF TGTGCCAGCAGTGAGGGACAGACTAACTATGGCTACACCTTC
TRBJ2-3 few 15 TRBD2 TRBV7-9 CASSLAGGSKDTQYF TGTGCCAGCAGCTTAGCCGGGGGGAGCAAAGATACGCAGTATTTT
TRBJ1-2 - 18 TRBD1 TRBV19 CASSFPWTGGTRGNGYTF TGTGCCAGTAGTTTTCCCTGGACAGGGGGAACGAGAGGGAATGGCTACACCTTC
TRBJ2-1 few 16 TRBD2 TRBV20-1 CSATRPTSVLYNEQFF TGCAGTGCTACCCGACCGACTAGCGTTCTATACAATGAGCAGTTCTTC
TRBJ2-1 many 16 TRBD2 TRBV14 CASSRPLLAGGYEQFF TGTGCCAGCAGCCGACCGTTACTAGCGGGAGGATATGAGCAGTTCTTC
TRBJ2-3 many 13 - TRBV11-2 CASSLERADTQYF TGTGCCAGCAGCTTAGAAAGAGCAGATACGCAGTATTTT
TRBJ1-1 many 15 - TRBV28 CASSLSSGVNTEAFF TGTGCCAGCAGTTTATCGAGTGGGGTGAACACTGAAGCTTTCTTT